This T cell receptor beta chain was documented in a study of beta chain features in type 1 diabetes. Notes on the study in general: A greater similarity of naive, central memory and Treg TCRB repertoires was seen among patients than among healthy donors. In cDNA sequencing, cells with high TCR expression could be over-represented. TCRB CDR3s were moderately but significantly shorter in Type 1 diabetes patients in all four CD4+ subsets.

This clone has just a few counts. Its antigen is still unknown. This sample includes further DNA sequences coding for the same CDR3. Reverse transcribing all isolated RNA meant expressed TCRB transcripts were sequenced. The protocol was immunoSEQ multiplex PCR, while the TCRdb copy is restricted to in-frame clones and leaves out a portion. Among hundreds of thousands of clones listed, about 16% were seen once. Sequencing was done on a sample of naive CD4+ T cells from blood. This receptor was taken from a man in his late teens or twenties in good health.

The CDR3 spells CASSQDGGGGQPQHF. As DNA, the CDR3 is TGCGCCAGCAGCCAAGATGGGGGTGGGGGCCAGCCCCAGCATTTT. V gene TRBV4-3 combines with J gene TRBJ1-5; possible D gene TRBD1, 6 bases. The CDR3 is made up of 15 amino acids. Trimming took off 0 bases at V and 7 bases at J, with 13 bases between the two ends. Germline CDR1 LGHNA, CDR2 YSLEER.